One and the same sample provided the 30 T cell receptor beta chains below, sequenced in a study of blood T cell repertoires in COVID-19. Clones were sequenced by immunoSEQ multiplex PCR, and TCRdb holds only the in-frame ones, with some missing. The repertoire holds roughly 72,000 clones, with over 80% as singletons. The sample taken for sequencing was peripheral blood. Receptor source: a woman of 80 years or more with acute or convalescent COVID-19.

V and J are TRBV12-3 or TRBV12-4 and TRBJ2-7, with TRBD1 identical over 11 bases. There are 13 residues in the CDR3. The trim removed 5 bases at V and 6 bases at J, leaving 3 bases unmatched. The CDR3 DNA follows: TGTGCCAGCAGTATGGGGACAGGGGGCGAGCAGTACTTC. Translation gives CASSMGTGGEQYF.

This clone showed up just a few times. The chain recombines TRBV5-4 with TRBJ2-5; the match to TRBD2 covers 8 bases. The CDR3 is 15 amino acids. CDR1 is SGHNT, CDR2 YYREEE, per germline (reference sequence). Trimming cost V 4 bases and J 5 bases; bases outside gene matches: 10. CDR3 protein: CASSTSGGGRETQYF. Here the CDR3 DNA reads TGTGCCAGCAGCACGTCGGGGGGGGGCCGGGAGACCCAGTACTTC.

V and J are TRBV4-3 and TRBJ2-1, with a tentative D call TRBD1 (5 bases). Per the germline V gene, CDR1 is LGHNA and CDR2 is YSLEER. This CDR3 has 15 residues. Trimming left V 0 bases short and J 7 bases short, with 13 bases between. CDR3: CASSQEHWTLNEQFF. CDR3 DNA sequence: TGCGCCAGCAGCCAAGAACATTGGACATTGAATGAGCAGTTCTTC.

This clone has only a few counts. V gene TRBV4-1 combines with J gene TRBJ2-3; a weak D match, TRBD2 (5 bases). The CDR3 runs 16 residues. The V and J ends lost 0 bases and 1 base respectively, with 11 bases between them. The V gene's germline CDR1 is MGHRA and CDR2 YSYEKL. For the CDR3, the DNA is TGCGCCAGCAGCCAAGATCAGTCCGGGGGCACAGATACGCAGTATTTT. Its protein is CASSQDQSGGTDTQYF.

This chain connects TRBV4-1 to TRBJ2-1, with 7 bases aligning to TRBD1. The V and J ends lost 3 bases and 4 bases, in that order; junction bases with no gene match: 3. The CDR3 is 14 residues long. The germline CDR1 and CDR2 sequences are MGHRA and YSYEKL. As DNA, the CDR3 is TGCGCCAGCAGCCAGCGGACAGGATACAATGAGCAGTTCTTC. This translates into CASSQRTGYNEQFF.

V and J are TRBV18 and TRBJ2-1; TRBD1 matches 7 bases. Germline values: CDR1 KGHSH, CDR2 LQKENI. Trimming removed 2 bases from V and 8 bases from J; junction bases left unmatched: 9. The CDR3 length is 15 residues. The CDR3 loop is CASSPVEGAGDEQFF. Written as DNA, the CDR3 is TGTGCCAGCTCACCAGTCGAGGGGGCGGGTGATGAGCAGTTCTTC. The variable domain in full, completed from reference TRBV18 and TRBJ2-1, reads NAGVMQNPRHLVRRRGQEARLRCSPMKGHSHVYWYRQLPEEGLKFMVYLQKENIIDESGMPKERFSAEFPKEGPSILRIQQVVRGDSAAYFCASSPVEGAGDEQFFGPGTRLTVL.

As DNA, the CDR3 is TGTGCCAGCAGTTGGGCAGCTATCTACGAGCAGTACTTC. Protein sequence: CASSWAAIYEQYF. The chain carries TRBV12-3 or TRBV12-4 and TRBJ2-7; D uncertain. The V gene lost 4 bases and the J gene lost 3 bases, with 10 bases spanning the gap. The CDR3 covers 13 residues.

In its sample, this clone was seen many times. The chain employs TRBV3-1 (or the pseudogene TRBV3-2) and TRBJ1-2, with TRBD1 matching 10 bases. CDR3 size: 15 residues. Germline V lookup: CDR1 LGHDT, CDR2 YNNKEL (reference sequence). V lost 4 bases and J lost 4; bases outside the gene matches: 6. The CDR3 coding sequence is TGTGCCAGCAGCCCGGGGACAGGGGTGGTCTATGGCTACACCTTC. As protein: CASSPGTGVVYGYTF.

V usage is TRBV18 and J usage is TRBJ2-1; 14 nucleotides line up with TRBD2. V was pared by 3 bases and J by 7 bases, with 5 bases of the junction left unmatched. The length of the CDR3 is 16 residues. Germline V CDR1 and CDR2: KGHSH, LQKENI. The CDR3: CASSPSGLAGDNEQFF. The CDR3 DNA is TGTGCCAGCTCACCCTCGGGACTAGCGGGAGATAATGAGCAGTTCTTC.

V and J are TRBV10-1 and TRBJ1-2; 7 nucleotides line up with TRBD1. The CDR3 is made up of 12 amino acids. Looked up from germline, CDR1 is WNHNN and CDR2 is SYGVQD (reference sequence). The trim removed 5 bases at V and 8 bases at J, leaving 5 bases unmatched. This CDR3 reads CASSPGGGGYTF. In nucleotides, the CDR3 is TGCGCCAGCAGTCCAGGGGGAGGAGGCTACACCTTC.

The gene calls are TRBV3-1 (or the pseudogene TRBV3-2) and TRBJ2-7, with D uncertain. The germline V gene encodes CDR1 LGHDT and CDR2 YNNKEL (reference sequence). This CDR3 has 14 amino acids. Trimming stripped 0 bases from V and 2 bases from J, with 8 bases between. For the CDR3, the DNA is TGTGCCAGCAGCCAAGATCGGGTCACCTACGAGCAGTACTTC. Translated: CASSQDRVTYEQYF.

V usage is TRBV9 and J usage is TRBJ2-5, with D maybe TRBD1 (7 bases). The germline gives CDR1 SGDLS, CDR2 YYNGEE. Between the trimmed V and J ends, which lost 2 bases and 3 bases, there was a span of 17 bases. The CDR3 sequence is 16 residues long. The CDR3 coding sequence is TGTGCCAGCAGCGTGGGGGCGGGGACAGAGGAAGAGACCCAGTACTTC. Translated: CASSVGAGTEEETQYF. Full variable domain (rest looked up from reference TRBV9 and TRBJ2-5): DSGVTQTPKHLITATGQRVTLRCSPRSGDLSVYWYQQSLDQGLQFLIQYYNGEERAKGNILERFSAQQFPDLHSELNLSSLELGDSALYFCASSVGAGTEEETQYFGPGTRLLVL.

The V gene is TRBV4-1, the J gene TRBJ2-5; 8 positions match TRBD2. Germline V gives CDR1 MGHRA, CDR2 YSYEKL. The CDR3 has 15 amino acids. Germline trimming cut 1 base from V and 4 bases from J; bases unmatched to any gene: 5. The CDR3 loop reads CASSQVSGGAETQYF. The CDR3 DNA is TGCGCCAGCAGCCAAGTTTCGGGAGGGGCAGAGACCCAGTACTTC.

The rearrangement links TRBV3-1 (or the pseudogene TRBV3-2) to TRBJ1-5, with no clear D. Germline loops: CDR1 LGHDT, CDR2 YNNKEL (reference sequence). The CDR3 loop spans 12 amino acids. Trimming shortened V by 5 bases and J by 4 bases, and 6 bases separated the two germline ends. CDR3 sequence reads: CASSFQNQPQHF. Here the CDR3 DNA reads TGTGCCAGCAGCTTTCAGAATCAGCCCCAGCATTTT.

J is TRBJ2-1 and V is TRBV10-3; 7 bases match TRBD2. Germline assignment: CDR1 ENHRY and CDR2 SYGVKD. The CDR3 loop spans 15 amino acids. Losses at the gene ends were 3 bases for V and 5 bases for J; bases not matched to a gene: 7. CDR3 sequence reads: CAISDLGGSNNEQFF. The CDR3 DNA sequence: TGTGCCATCAGTGATTTGGGGGGGAGCAACAATGAGCAGTTCTTC.

The J gene is TRBJ1-1, the V gene TRBV3-1 (or the pseudogene TRBV3-2); the match to TRBD1 covers 10 bases. Germline V lookup: CDR1 LGHDT, CDR2 YNNKEL (reference sequence). CDR3 length: 15 amino acids. Trimming took 4 bases from V and 4 from J; bases not matched to a gene: 6. CDR3 nucleotides: TGTGCCAGCAGCCCCGGGACAGGGGCACTCACTGAAGCTTTCTTT. Translating gives CASSPGTGALTEAFF.

The chain combines TRBV7-8 with TRBJ2-7, with 9 nucleotides matching TRBD2. Germline CDR1 and CDR2: SGHVS and FQNEAQ. J lost 4 bases, V lost 2 bases, and 3 bases had no gene match. The CDR3 loop spans 14 amino acids. The CDR3 here is CASSLRRGGYEQYF. The CDR3 nucleotides read TGTGCCAGCAGCTTACGGCGGGGGGGTTACGAGCAGTACTTC.

The rearrangement uses TRBV9 and TRBJ2-3; D remains ambiguous. From germline, CDR1 is SGDLS and CDR2 YYNGEE. The CDR3 is 12 residues long. The V and J ends lost 0 bases and 5 bases respectively, with 4 bases between them. The CDR3 region is CASSVALDTQYF. In DNA, the CDR3 is TGTGCCAGCAGCGTAGCTCTAGATACGCAGTATTTT.

This clone was seen only a few times. The V call is TRBV19, the J call TRBJ2-3; D is possibly TRBD2 (6 bases). V lost 5 bases to trimming and J lost 14 bases, with 20 bases between them. The germline gives CDR1 LNHDA, CDR2 SQIVND (reference sequence). CDR3 length: 13 residues. CDR3 in amino acids: CASSLLGTDRRYF. For the CDR3, the DNA is TGTGCCAGTAGTCTACTCGGGACTGATAGGCGGTATTTT.

This rearrangement joins TRBV7-8 to TRBJ1-2; 10 nucleotides agree with TRBD1. The CDR3 runs 17 residues. Unmatched junction bases numbered 4, after V lost 0 bases and J lost 0 bases. CDR1 is SGHVS, CDR2 FQNEAQ, per germline. The CDR3 here is CASSLAGTGAANYGYTF. The CDR3 DNA reads as TGTGCCAGCAGCTTAGCCGGGACAGGGGCCGCTAACTATGGCTACACCTTC. Complete variable domain (other parts from reference TRBV7-8 and TRBJ1-2): GAGVSQSPRYKVAKRGQDVALRCDPISGHVSLFWYQQALGQGPEFLTYFQNEAQLDKSGLPSDRFFAERPEGSVSTLKIQRTQQEDSAVYLCASSLAGTGAANYGYTFGSGTRLTVV.

This sequence joins TRBV3-1 (or the pseudogene TRBV3-2) and TRBJ2-7, with 11 nucleotides matching TRBD1. Germline V CDR1 and CDR2: LGHDT, YNNKEL (reference sequence). V lost 3 bases, J lost 2 bases, and 6 bases stayed unmatched. This CDR3 has 16 amino acids. The CDR3 DNA is TGTGCCAGCAGCCAGGTCCCGGGACAGGGGGCCTACGAGCAGTACTTC. Amino acid sequence: CASSQVPGQGAYEQYF.

This clone was seen at least ten times. This sequence joins TRBV6-5 and TRBJ1-2, with D tentatively TRBD1 (6 bases). The CDR3 consists of 15 residues. V lost 4 bases and J lost 0, with 12 bases in between. Germline V gene sequence: CDR1 MNHEY, CDR2 SVGAGI. Here the CDR3 DNA reads TGTGCCAGCAGTTTCTCAGGGGCCTCTAACTATGGCTACACCTTC. Protein: CASSFSGASNYGYTF.

This chain uses TRBV3-1 (or the pseudogene TRBV3-2) with TRBJ2-1; 11 bases agree with TRBD2. The CDR3 runs to 18 residues. Germline V gives CDR1 LGHDT, CDR2 YNNKEL (reference sequence). The J segment lost 0 bases and the V segment lost 4 bases, leaving 8 bases of the junction unmatched. The CDR3 loop reads CASSPGLADWSSYNEQFF. The CDR3 DNA sequence: TGTGCCAGCAGCCCGGGACTAGCGGATTGGAGCTCCTACAATGAGCAGTTCTTC.

J is TRBJ2-2 and V is TRBV4-1; possible D gene TRBD2, 5 bases. The V end was cut by 0 bases, the J end by 5 bases, with 16 bases between. In germline, CDR1 is MGHRA, CDR2 YSYEKL. The CDR3 spans 17 residues. The CDR3 loop reads CASSQEGSGALTGELFF. CDR3 bases: TGCGCCAGCAGCCAAGAGGGGAGCGGAGCTCTTACCGGGGAGCTGTTTTTT.

The V gene is TRBV6-5, the J gene TRBJ1-1; TRBD1 aligns across 9 bases. V dropped 6 bases and J dropped 10; count of bases not matched to a gene: 9. The V gene's germline CDR1 is MNHEY and CDR2 SVGAGI. The CDR3 runs 13 residues. The DNA of the CDR3 is TGTGCCAGCAGACCTCCGGGACAGGGTCGAGCTTTCTTT. This encodes CASRPPGQGRAFF.

This clone was counted a few times. Different DNA sequences within this sample yield the same CDR3. The chain is built from TRBV15 and TRBJ2-1, with D possibly being TRBD2 (6 bases). With 0 bases removed from V and 5 bases from J, the gap between germline ends came to 8 bases. The CDR3 loop spans 14 amino acids. Germline loops: CDR1 LNHNV, CDR2 YYDKDF (reference sequence). CDR3 loop: CATSRDGGNNEQFF. The CDR3, as DNA: TGTGCCACCAGCAGAGATGGGGGGAACAATGAGCAGTTCTTC.

This chain links TRBV7-8 with TRBJ2-3, with 12 bases aligning to TRBD2. This CDR3 is built from 14 residues. V lost 5 bases, J lost 6 bases, and 3 bases stayed unmatched. Germline V gene sequence: CDR1 SGHVS, CDR2 FQNEAQ. CDR3 sequence reads: CASSRLAGGDTQYF. The CDR3 DNA reads as TGTGCCAGCAGCAGGCTAGCGGGGGGGGATACGCAGTATTTT.

The CDR3 spells CASSKTSGSNYEQYF. Here the CDR3 DNA reads TGTGCCAGCAGCAAAACTAGCGGGAGTAACTACGAGCAGTACTTC. The chain recombines TRBV7-2 with TRBJ2-7, with 11 positions matching TRBD2. The CDR3 has 15 residues. Germline lookup yields CDR1 SGHTA and CDR2 FQGNSA. V dropped 5 bases and J dropped 3; count of bases not matched to a gene: 6. The full variable domain, completed using reference TRBV7-2 and TRBJ2-7, is GAGVSQSPSNKVTEKGKDVELRCDPISGHTALYWYRQSLGQGLEFLIYFQGNSAPDKSGLPSDRFSAERTGGSVSTLTIQRTQQEDSAVYLCASSKTSGSNYEQYFGPGTRLTVT.

This chain uses TRBV6-5 with TRBJ2-5; 7 bases are a match to TRBD1. The V gene end was trimmed by 8 bases and the J gene end by 9 bases; junction bases not matched to a gene: 15. Germline CDR1 MNHEY, CDR2 SVGAGI. CDR3 length: 14 residues. The CDR3 here is CASGTDPPKEAQYF. DNA for the CDR3: TGTGCCAGCGGGACAGATCCGCCTAAGGAGGCCCAGTACTTC.

CDR3 amino acids: CASSGPSGYSVPGAYTDTQYF. The CDR3, as DNA: TGTGCCAGCAGCGGACCGTCGGGCTATTCGGTACCGGGAGCCTACACAGATACGCAGTATTTT. This chain connects TRBV9 to TRBJ2-3; a possible D gene is TRBD2 (6 bases). This CDR3 has 21 amino acids. Germline CDR1 reads SGDLS; CDR2 reads YYNGEE. The ends were cut back, 3 bases at V and 2 bases at J, with 31 bases in the middle.